These 26 T cell receptor beta chains were all obtained from the same sample, sequenced in a study of T-cell memory formation after mild COVID-19. TCRdb recomputed calls from the 5' RACE reads with MiXCR, one row per CDR3 protein. The repertoire has a few hundred thousand distinct CDR3 sequences, less than 25% of them found once; the top ten carry about 8.7%. The sequenced material came from PBMCs or a T cell subset sorted from them (not recorded which). The source is an adult woman who had mild COVID-19 (a few samples of this study predate the infection). Cell type and time point are not known.

This clonotype was detected a few times. V and J are TRBV7-6 and TRBJ2-1; 8 bases agree with TRBD2. The CDR3 contains 15 residues. Trimming cost V 4 bases and J 2 bases; bases outside gene matches: 4. The V gene's germline CDR1 is SGHVS and CDR2 FNYEAQ. CDR3 coding DNA: TGTGCCAGCAGCTACATAGCGGGAACCTACAATGAGCAGTTCTTC. It encodes CASSYIAGTYNEQFF.

This clonotype has a handful of counts. The chain uses TRBV24-1 and TRBJ2-7; 8 bases are a match to TRBD1. J lost 7 bases, V lost 4 bases, and 14 bases had no gene match. Germline-derived CDR1 and CDR2 are KGHDR and SFDVKD. The CDR3 is made up of 16 amino acids. The CDR3 nucleotides are TGTGCCACCAGTGAGAGAACCGGGACAGGAGGTTCTGAGCAGTACTTC. It encodes CATSERTGTGGSEQYF.

The table lists this clonotype with many counts. The chain couples TRBV27 to TRBJ1-5; TRBD1 aligns across 7 bases. The V gene end was trimmed by 3 bases and the J gene end by 7 bases; junction bases not matched to a gene: 6. CDR3 size: 14 residues. Germline V gene lookup returns CDR1 MNHEY and CDR2 SMNVEV (reference sequence). The chain's CDR3 is CASSLRQGVQPQHF. DNA of the CDR3: TGTGCCAGCAGTTTGAGGCAGGGGGTGCAGCCCCAGCATTTT.

DNA of the CDR3: TGTGCCAGCAGTGAATCGGTTAATAGCAATCAGCCCCAGCATTTT. Its protein is CASSESVNSNQPQHF. The chain links TRBV2 to TRBJ1-5; D remains ambiguous. Germline assignment: CDR1 SNHLY and CDR2 FYNNEI. This CDR3 region has 15 residues. Between the trimmed V and J ends, which lost 2 bases and 0 bases, there was a span of 8 bases.

This clonotype was seen a handful of times. The V and J genes are TRBV18 and TRBJ1-6; TRBD1 agrees at 7 bases. CDR1 is KGHSH, CDR2 LQKENI, per germline. With 6 bases clipped from V and 7 bases from J, the junction kept 12 bases outside the gene matches. CDR3 length: 16 residues. The CDR3 spells CASSAAWGQINSPLHF. CDR3 bases: TGTGCCAGCTCTGCTGCATGGGGACAGATAAATTCACCCCTCCACTTT.

The CDR3, as DNA: TGTGCCAGCAGCTTAGATTTGGCCCCCGGGCACCTCTCCTACAATGAGCAGTTCTTC. This encodes CASSLDLAPGHLSYNEQFF. The chain joins TRBV7-2 to TRBJ2-1; D ambiguous. V was cut by 1 base and J by 0 bases, with 19 bases left in between. The CDR3 extends over 19 amino acids. Germline-derived CDR1 and CDR2 are SGHTA and FQGNSA.

Only a few counts were recorded for this clonotype. V gene TRBV11-2 combines with J gene TRBJ2-2; TRBD2 aligns across 11 bases. Germline values: CDR1 SGHAT, CDR2 FQNNGV. Unmatched junction bases numbered 11, after V lost 5 bases and J lost 0 bases. The CDR3 totals 19 residues. The CDR3 DNA reads TGTGCCAGCAGCCGAATTAGCGGGGGGGCAAGGTCGAACACCGGGGAGCTGTTTTTT. Protein sequence: CASSRISGGARSNTGELFF.

In its sample, this clonotype was seen a few times. The chain uses TRBV6-2 or TRBV6-3 and TRBJ2-1, with TRBD2 matching 11 bases. The CDR3 runs 16 residues. V gave up 6 bases and J gave up 4 bases; unmatched junction bases: 8. Germline CDR1 is MNHEY and CDR2 is SVGEGT. The CDR3, as DNA: TGTGCCAGCAGCCGATCTAGCGGGGGGAGGTACAATGAGCAGTTCTTC. The encoded protein is CASSRSSGGRYNEQFF.

This clonotype was counted only a few times. The chain combines TRBV5-1 with TRBJ1-1; D uncertain. The CDR3 runs to 14 residues. The germline V gene has CDR1 SGHRS and CDR2 YFSETQ. V shed 0 bases and J shed 1 base, with 7 bases lying between them. CDR3 protein: CASSLAAGNTEAFF. The CDR3, as DNA: TGCGCCAGCAGCTTGGCGGCCGGGAACACTGAAGCTTTCTTT. Variable domain in full (rest from reference TRBV5-1 and TRBJ1-1): KAGVTQTPRYLIKTRGQQVTLSCSPISGHRSVSWYQQTPGQGLQFLFEYFSETQRNKGNFPGRFSGRQFSNSRSEMNVSTLELGDSALYLCASSLAAGNTEAFFGQGTRLTVV.

The chain couples TRBV3-1 to TRBJ2-2, with 11 bases aligning to TRBD2. The CDR3 contains 16 residues. The junction had 3 bases not matched to a gene; V was cut back by 0 bases and J by 6 bases. Per germline, CDR1 LGHDT and CDR2 YNNKEL (reference sequence). CDR3 sequence reads: CASSQDTSGSPGELFF. CDR3 nucleotides: TGTGCCAGCAGCCAAGATACTAGCGGGAGCCCCGGGGAGCTGTTTTTT.

This clonotype occurred a few times. V usage is TRBV5-1 and J usage is TRBJ1-1; D may be TRBD1 (6 bases). The V gene lost 4 bases and the J gene lost 4 bases, with 14 bases spanning the gap. Looked up from germline, CDR1 is SGHRS and CDR2 is YFSETQ. CDR3 length: 14 amino acids. The CDR3 here is CASSPGGASTEAFF. CDR3 nucleotides: TGCGCCAGCAGCCCCGGGGGGGCTAGCACTGAAGCTTTCTTT.

The chain carries TRBV7-3 and TRBJ1-1; no clear D. This CDR3 has 13 amino acids. Trimming removed 5 bases at V and 7 bases at J, with 14 bases between. Germline V lookup: CDR1 SGHTA, CDR2 FQGTGA. CDR3 bases: TGTGCCAGCAGCCCGAGTACCCCCGGTGAAGCTTTCTTT. It encodes CASSPSTPGEAFF.

The V gene is TRBV5-1, the J gene TRBJ1-4; tentatively, D is TRBD1 (6 bases). This CDR3 is built from 16 residues. Looked up from germline, CDR1 is SGHRS and CDR2 is YFSETQ. The V gene lost 0 bases and the J gene lost 4 bases, with 13 bases spanning the gap. CDR3 protein: CASSLATGILNEKLFF. Here the CDR3 DNA reads TGCGCCAGCAGCTTGGCCACAGGGATACTTAATGAAAAACTGTTTTTT.

The rearrangement links TRBV7-9 to TRBJ2-2; D is undetermined. Between the trimmed V and J ends, which lost 7 bases and 2 bases, there was a span of 14 bases. The CDR3 contains 15 residues. Germline V gives CDR1 SEHNR, CDR2 FQNEAQ (reference sequence). Here the CDR3 reads CASTPDGFNTGELFF. The CDR3 nucleotides read TGTGCCAGCACCCCGGACGGTTTCAACACCGGGGAGCTGTTTTTT. The variable domain in full, with the rest retrieved from reference TRBV7-9 and TRBJ2-2, is DTGVSQNPRHKITKRGQNVTFRCDPISEHNRLYWYRQTLGQGPEFLTYFQNEAQLEKSRLLSDRFSAERPKGSFSTLEIQRTEQGDSAMYLCASTPDGFNTGELFFGEGSRLTVL.

This chain uses TRBV5-6 with TRBJ1-2, with no clear D. V shed 5 bases and J shed 8 bases, with 16 bases lying between them. Per germline, CDR1 SGHDT and CDR2 YYEEEE. This CDR3 has 13 residues. The CDR3 DNA follows: TGTGCCAGCAGACGAACGGACCAGTTCGGCTACACCTTC. Protein sequence: CASRRTDQFGYTF.

In its sample, this clonotype was seen once. This chain links TRBV20-1 with TRBJ2-7; D may be TRBD2 (6 bases). Trimming stripped 5 bases from V and 4 bases from J, with 15 bases between. Germline lookup yields CDR1 DFQATT and CDR2 SNEGSKA (reference sequence). This CDR3 is 13 amino acids long. DNA of the CDR3: TGCAGTGCTGGAGGAGGGTCGGCATACGAGCAGTACTTC. Translating it yields CSAGGGSAYEQYF.

This clonotype was seen more than once but under ten times. V usage is TRBV6-2 or TRBV6-3 and J usage is TRBJ2-2; D remains ambiguous. Germline assignment: CDR1 MNHEY and CDR2 SVGEGT. V dropped 0 bases and J dropped 8 bases, with 13 bases sitting between them. CDR3 size: 15 residues. CDR3 coding DNA: TGTGCCAGCAGTTACTCGACTGGGTTAACGGGGGAGCTGTTTTTT. Translating gives CASSYSTGLTGELFF.

The rearrangement joins TRBV20-1 to TRBJ2-1; the match to TRBD2 covers 10 bases. Germline V gene data show CDR1 as DFQATT and CDR2 as SNEGSKA (reference sequence). V lost 2 bases and J lost 6; bases outside the gene matches: 7. The CDR3 totals 15 residues. The CDR3 coding sequence is TGCAGTGCTAGATCACTAGCGGGAACGGGCAATGAGCAGTTCTTC. Encoded protein: CSARSLAGTGNEQFF.

The chain carries TRBV25-1 and TRBJ1-2; no definite D call. The CDR3 runs 14 residues. Germline values: CDR1 MGHDK, CDR2 SYGVNS. V shed 5 bases and J shed 3 bases, with 13 bases lying between them. CDR3 DNA sequence: TGTGCCAGCAGTCATGGAGGGCCCTACTATGGCTACACCTTC. This gives the protein CASSHGGPYYGYTF.

A few counts support this clonotype. The chain recombines TRBV4-1 with TRBJ2-5; TRBD1 might be the D (5 bases). CDR3 size: 15 residues. Trimming took off 4 bases at V and 5 bases at J, with 17 bases between the two ends. Germline V lookup: CDR1 MGHRA, CDR2 YSYEKL. The DNA of the CDR3 is TGCGCCAGCAGCCTCAGGGTTGCTAAAGGGGAGACCCAGTACTTC. Its translation is CASSLRVAKGETQYF.

This clonotype was counted between two and nine times. This chain connects TRBV4-1 to TRBJ2-3; 10 positions match TRBD2. V gave up 4 bases and J gave up 5 bases; unmatched junction bases: 6. CDR1 MGHRA and CDR2 YSYEKL come from the germline V gene. The CDR3 has 15 residues. The CDR3 DNA follows: TGCGCCAGCAGCCCTCAGCGGGGGGGCAAAGATACGCAGTATTTT. Its protein is CASSPQRGGKDTQYF.

This chain links TRBV9 with TRBJ2-1, with a possible D match to TRBD2 (6 bases). With 4 bases removed from V and 5 bases from J, the gap between germline ends came to 22 bases. Germline V CDR1 and CDR2: SGDLS, YYNGEE. This CDR3 contains 17 residues. The CDR3 bases are TGTGCCAGCAGCCCACAGGAGGGAGCGGGTGGACACAATGAGCAGTTCTTC. Translating it yields CASSPQEGAGGHNEQFF.

The sample holds a few counts of this clonotype. The chain is built from TRBV6-6 and TRBJ1-4; no clear D. Trimming removed 4 bases from V and 0 bases from J, with 9 bases in between. This CDR3 has 15 residues. CDR1 MNHNY and CDR2 SVGAGI come from the germline V gene (reference sequence). The CDR3 sequence is CASSFFGPTNEKLFF. Here the CDR3 DNA reads TGTGCCAGCAGTTTTTTCGGACCAACTAATGAAAAACTGTTTTTT.

This sequence joins TRBV6-6 and TRBJ2-1; TRBD2 matches at 9 bases. V shed 3 bases, J shed 7 bases, and the junction held 7 bases outside the gene matches. The CDR3 sequence is 15 residues long. Per germline, CDR1 MNHNY and CDR2 SVGAGI (reference sequence). Here the CDR3 DNA reads TGTGCCAGCAGTTATGCGCGGGGGGGCCGGAATGAGCAGTTCTTC. Protein: CASSYARGGRNEQFF.

This clonotype was recorded a few times. The genes are TRBV6-2 or TRBV6-3 and TRBJ2-3, with a possible D match to TRBD1 (5 bases). Between the trimmed V and J ends, which lost 6 bases and 5 bases, there was a span of 21 bases. CDR1 is MNHEY, CDR2 SVGEGT, per germline. The CDR3 extends over 16 amino acids. The CDR3 here is CASRSQVGALRDTQYF. CDR3 coding DNA: TGTGCCAGCAGATCCCAGGTTGGGGCTCTGAGAGATACGCAGTATTTT.

The chain combines TRBV14 with TRBJ1-1; unclear D gene. CDR1 is SGHDN and CDR2 is FVKESK in the germline V gene. The V end lost 1 base, the J end lost 7 bases, and 13 bases lay between the germline ends. This CDR3 has 14 residues. CDR3 sequence (DNA): TGTGCCAGCAGCCAAGGGATCGCGCATATTGAAGCTTTCTTT. As protein: CASSQGIAHIEAFF.